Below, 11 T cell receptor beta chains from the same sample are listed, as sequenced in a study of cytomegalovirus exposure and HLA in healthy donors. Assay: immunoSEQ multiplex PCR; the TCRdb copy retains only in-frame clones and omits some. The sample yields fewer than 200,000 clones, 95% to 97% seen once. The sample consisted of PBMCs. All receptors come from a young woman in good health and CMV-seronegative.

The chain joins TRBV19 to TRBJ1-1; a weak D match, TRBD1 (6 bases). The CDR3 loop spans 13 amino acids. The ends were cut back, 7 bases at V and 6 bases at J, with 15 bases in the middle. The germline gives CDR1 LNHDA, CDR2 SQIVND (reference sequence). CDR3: CASNLQGLSEAFF. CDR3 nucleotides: TGTGCCAGTAACTTACAGGGTTTGTCTGAAGCTTTCTTT.

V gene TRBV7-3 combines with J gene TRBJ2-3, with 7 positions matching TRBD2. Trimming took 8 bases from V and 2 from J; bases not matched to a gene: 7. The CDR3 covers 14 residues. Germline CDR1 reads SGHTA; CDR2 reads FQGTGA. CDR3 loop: CASGNGGITDTQYF. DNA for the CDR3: TGTGCCAGCGGCAACGGGGGGATCACAGATACGCAGTATTTT.

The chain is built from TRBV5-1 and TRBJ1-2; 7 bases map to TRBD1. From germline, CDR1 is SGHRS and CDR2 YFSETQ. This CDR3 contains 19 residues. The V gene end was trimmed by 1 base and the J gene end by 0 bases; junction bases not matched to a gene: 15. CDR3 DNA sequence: TGCGCCAGCAGCTTGTGGGCGTGGAGCGGGGGGACAGCTAACTATGGCTACACCTTC. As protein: CASSLWAWSGGTANYGYTF.

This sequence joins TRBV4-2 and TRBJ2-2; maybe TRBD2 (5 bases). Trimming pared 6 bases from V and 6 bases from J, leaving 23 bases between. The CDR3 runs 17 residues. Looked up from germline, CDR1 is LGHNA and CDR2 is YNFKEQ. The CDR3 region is CASSPRIIQEDAGELFF. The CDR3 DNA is TGTGCCAGCAGTCCAAGAATAATCCAGGAGGACGCCGGGGAGCTGTTTTTT.

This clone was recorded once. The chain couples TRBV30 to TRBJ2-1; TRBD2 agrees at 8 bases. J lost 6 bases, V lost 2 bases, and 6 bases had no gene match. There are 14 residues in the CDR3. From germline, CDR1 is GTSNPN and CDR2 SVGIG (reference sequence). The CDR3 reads CAWSRGGSLNEQFF. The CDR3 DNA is TGTGCCTGGAGTCGGGGGGGGTCCCTCAATGAGCAGTTCTTC.

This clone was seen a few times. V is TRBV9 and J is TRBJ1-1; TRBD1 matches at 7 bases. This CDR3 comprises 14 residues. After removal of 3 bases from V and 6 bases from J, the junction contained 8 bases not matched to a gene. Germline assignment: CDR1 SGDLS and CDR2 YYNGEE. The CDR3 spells CASSGQGGAAEAFF. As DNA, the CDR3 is TGTGCCAGCAGCGGACAGGGCGGGGCTGCTGAAGCTTTCTTT.

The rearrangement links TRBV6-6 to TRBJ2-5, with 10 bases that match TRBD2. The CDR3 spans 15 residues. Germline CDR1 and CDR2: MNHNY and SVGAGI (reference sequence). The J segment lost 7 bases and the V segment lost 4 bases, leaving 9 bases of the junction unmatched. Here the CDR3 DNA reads TGTGCCAGCAGTTGGTTAGCGGGGGGATGGGGGACCCAGTACTTC. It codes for CASSWLAGGWGTQYF.

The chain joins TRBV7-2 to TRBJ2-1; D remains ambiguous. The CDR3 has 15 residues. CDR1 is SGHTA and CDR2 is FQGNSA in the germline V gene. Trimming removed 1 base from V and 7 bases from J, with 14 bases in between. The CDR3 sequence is CASSLERLPNNEQFF. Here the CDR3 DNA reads TGTGCCAGCAGCTTAGAGCGTCTCCCCAATAATGAGCAGTTCTTC.

The CDR3 reads CAWMAGGFSEKLFF. DNA for the CDR3: TGTGCCTGGATGGCCGGGGGTTTCAGTGAAAAACTGTTTTTT. This chain uses TRBV30 with TRBJ1-4; weak D call: TRBD1 (5 bases). The germline V and J ends were trimmed by 4 bases and 7 bases, with 16 bases remaining between them. Germline V lookup: CDR1 GTSNPN, CDR2 SVGIG (reference sequence). CDR3 size: 14 residues.

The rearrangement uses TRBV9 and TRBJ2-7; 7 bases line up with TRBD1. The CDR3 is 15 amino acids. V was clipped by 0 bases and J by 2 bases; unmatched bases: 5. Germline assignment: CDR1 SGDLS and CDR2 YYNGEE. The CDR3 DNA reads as TGTGCCAGCAGCGTAGGACAGGGCCGGACCTACGAGCAGTACTTC. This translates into CASSVGQGRTYEQYF.

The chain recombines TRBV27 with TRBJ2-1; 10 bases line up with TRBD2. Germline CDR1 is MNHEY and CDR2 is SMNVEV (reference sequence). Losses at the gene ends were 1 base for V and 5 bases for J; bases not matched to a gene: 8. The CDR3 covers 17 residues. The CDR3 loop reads CASSLWVAGGGNNEQFF. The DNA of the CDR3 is TGTGCCAGCAGTTTATGGGTAGCGGGGGGTGGCAACAATGAGCAGTTCTTC.